The clone carrying this T cell receptor (beta chain) was seen many times. Its antigen remains unidentified. Germline CDR1 is MNHEY and CDR2 is SMNVEV (reference sequence). Trimming at V came to 4 bases and at J to 6 bases, leaving 8 bases not matched to a gene. This CDR3 has 14 residues. This entry belongs to a study of CD8 T cells in ankylosing spondylitis. TCRdb analysed the 5' RACE reads with MiXCR anew, one entry per CDR3 protein. The data contain hundreds of thousands of distinct CDR3 sequences, 8% to 11% of them singletons. Findings and caveats of the study: Past studies reported some motif variants in reactive arthritis synovial fluid and blood. Clones linked with disease were CD8+ and fairly uncommon in the peripheral blood. Disease-linked clones reportedly showed significant enrichment in matched ankylosing spondylitis synovial fluid.

The chain recombines TRBV27 with TRBJ2-7; 8 bases line up with TRBD1. The sequenced material came from blood, either unsorted or a sorted T cell fraction (not recorded which). This receptor was obtained from a male donor with ankylosing spondylitis or in good health (not recorded which). The CDR3 bases are TGTGCCAGCAGTTCCTGGACAGGGATTTTCGAGCAGTACTTC. Protein sequence: CASSSWTGIFEQYF.